This T cell receptor (beta chain) was sequenced during a study of shared clonotypes between healthy human individuals. The protocol was immunoSEQ multiplex PCR, while the TCRdb copy is restricted to in-frame clones and leaves out a portion. Of roughly 500,000 clones in the sample, roughly 95% were seen once. This CDR3 has 14 amino acids. V lost 1 base and J lost 5, with 11 bases in between. Germline lookup yields CDR1 MGHDK and CDR2 SYGVNS. The TCR was taken from a woman aged 25 to 39 in good health. The rearrangement uses TRBV25-1 and TRBJ1-2; tentative D call: TRBD1 (5 bases). The sample consisted of naive CD4+ T cells sorted from blood. Subset indicated: CD45RA+ positively selected. The CDR3: CASSESQGRYGYTF. CDR3 in DNA: TGTGCCAGCAGTGAATCGCAGGGACGGTATGGCTACACCTTC.